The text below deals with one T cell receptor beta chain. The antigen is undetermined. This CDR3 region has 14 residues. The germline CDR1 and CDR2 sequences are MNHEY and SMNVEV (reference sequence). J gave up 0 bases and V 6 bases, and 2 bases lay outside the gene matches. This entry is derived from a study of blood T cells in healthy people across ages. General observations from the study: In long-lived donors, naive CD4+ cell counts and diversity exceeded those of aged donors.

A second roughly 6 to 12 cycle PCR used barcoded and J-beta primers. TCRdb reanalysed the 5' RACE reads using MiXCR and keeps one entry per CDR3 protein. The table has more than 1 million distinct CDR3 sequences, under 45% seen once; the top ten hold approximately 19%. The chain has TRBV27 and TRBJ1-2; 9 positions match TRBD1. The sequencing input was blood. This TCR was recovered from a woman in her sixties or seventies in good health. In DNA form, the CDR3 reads TGTGCCAGCAGACAGGGGGCCCCTAACTATGGCTACACCTTC. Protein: CASRQGAPNYGYTF.